This entry lists 13 T cell receptor beta chains sequenced from one sample in a study of regulatory T cells in long-lasting Graves disease. Regarding time point: persistent/refractory GD, antithyroid drugs over 5 years with positive TRAb. The TCR library used RNA extracted from PBMCs. TCR beta libraries were built with iRepertoire HTBI primers and Arm-PCR of CDR3 regions. TCRdb called the multiplex PCR reads again in MiXCR, with one record for every CDR3 protein. The sample carries some 370,000 distinct CDR3 sequences, 20% recorded once. Material: peripheral blood mononuclear cells (PBMCs), obtained when the disease was refractory, from a patient treated with antithyroid drugs. These receptors all come from a female donor with Graves disease.

The chain uses TRBV6-1 and TRBJ2-7, with 7 bases aligning to TRBD1. Germline V gives CDR1 MNHNS, CDR2 SASEGT. The CDR3 sequence is 15 residues long. V dropped 7 bases and J dropped 4; count of bases not matched to a gene: 13. CDR3 in DNA: TGTGCCAGCATGCCCGGGACAGAGGTTCGATACGAGCAGTACTTC. It encodes CASMPGTEVRYEQYF.

In this sample, this clonotype turned up a few times. This chain connects TRBV7-2 to TRBJ2-3; the match to TRBD2 covers 7 bases. V was pared by 1 base and J by 6 bases, with 7 bases of the junction left unmatched. Germline CDR1 SGHTA, CDR2 FQGNSA. The CDR3 runs to 15 residues. The DNA of the CDR3 is TGTGCCAGCAGCTTAGACGGGAGGAATTCCGATACGCAGTATTTT. Protein sequence: CASSLDGRNSDTQYF.

This clonotype was seen ten or more times. The chain employs TRBV24-1 and TRBJ2-7, with D unresolved. The CDR3 is 15 residues long. CDR1 and CDR2 (germline): KGHDR, SFDVKD. Trimming cost V 4 bases and J 3 bases, with 15 bases left between them. The CDR3 here is CATSEDPLPDYEQYF. The CDR3 DNA follows: TGTGCCACCAGTGAGGATCCCCTACCAGACTACGAGCAGTACTTC.

J is TRBJ1-6 and V is TRBV4-3, with D unresolved. From germline, CDR1 is LGHNA and CDR2 YSLEER. The ends were cut back, 1 base at V and 8 bases at J, with 9 bases in the middle. There are 14 residues in the CDR3. CDR3 protein: CASSQGAGDSPLHF. DNA for the CDR3: TGCGCCAGCAGCCAAGGGGCTGGAGATTCACCCCTCCACTTT.

The chain is built from TRBV30 and TRBJ2-2, with 11 bases fitting TRBD2. J lost 7 bases, V lost 7 bases, and 11 bases had no gene match. The CDR3 contains 15 residues. The germline CDR1 and CDR2 sequences are GTSNPN and SVGIG (reference sequence). This chain's CDR3 is CAFFSGRALGGELFF. DNA of the CDR3: TGTGCCTTTTTTAGCGGGAGGGCCCTCGGCGGGGAGCTGTTTTTT.

The chain joins TRBV5-5 to TRBJ1-6; the match to TRBD1 covers 9 bases. This CDR3 is 14 amino acids long. The junction had 4 bases not matched to a gene; V was cut back by 4 bases and J by 8 bases. Germline CDR1 reads SGHKS; CDR2 reads YYEKEE (reference sequence). Written as DNA, the CDR3 is TGTGCCAGCAGCCCGGGGACAGGGCATTCACCCCTCCACTTT. Translated, it gives CASSPGTGHSPLHF.

This clonotype has ten or more counts. The rearrangement uses TRBV28 and TRBJ1-1; TRBD1 aligns across 8 bases. Trimming cost V 5 bases and J 10 bases; bases outside gene matches: 21. The CDR3 runs to 17 residues. The germline V gene has CDR1 MDHEN and CDR2 SYDVKM. The CDR3 DNA is TGTGCCAGCAGTCCCGGACAGGGATCAGCAGGGTTTAGAGGAGCTTTCTTT. Encoded protein: CASSPGQGSAGFRGAFF.

The rearrangement joins TRBV6-1 to TRBJ1-1; 8 bases agree with TRBD1. Losses at the gene ends were 5 bases for V and 1 base for J; bases not matched to a gene: 9. The germline V gene encodes CDR1 MNHNS and CDR2 SASEGT. This CDR3 has 16 amino acids. CDR3 coding DNA: TGTGCCAGCAGTAAAGATACAGGGGGAGAGAACACTGAAGCTTTCTTT. Its translation is CASSKDTGGENTEAFF.

This clonotype occurred a few times. This rearrangement joins TRBV7-6 to TRBJ2-5; 8 positions agree with TRBD2. The CDR3 has 16 residues. J gave up 3 bases and V 2 bases, and 8 bases lay outside the gene matches. Per the germline V gene, CDR1 is SGHVS and CDR2 is FNYEAQ. CDR3 DNA sequence: TGTGCCAGCAGCTTAAGGCGGGAGGCATCTGAAGAGACCCAGTACTTC. Encoded protein: CASSLRREASEETQYF.

The V call is TRBV12-3 or TRBV12-4, the J call TRBJ1-1; D is undetermined. The ends were cut back, 3 bases at V and 4 bases at J, with 12 bases in the middle. This CDR3 spans 14 amino acids. The chain's CDR3 is CASSFIPPVTEAFF. The CDR3 region has the DNA TGTGCCAGCAGTTTTATCCCGCCGGTCACTGAAGCTTTCTTT.

Regarding this clonotype: A much more abundant neighbour one base away suggests this may be a read error. This sequence joins TRBV30 and TRBJ1-2; TRBD1 agrees at 7 bases. The CDR3 is 14 residues long. Germline V gene lookup returns CDR1 GTSNPN and CDR2 SVGIG (reference sequence). CDR3 nucleotides: TGTACCTGGAGGGAGACAGGGCTGGCTTATGGCTACACCTTC. The encoded protein is CTWRETGLAYGYTF.

This clonotype was picked up many times. The CDR3 nucleotides read TGTGCCAGCAGTCATATAGCGGGAGTGAACACCGGGGAGCTGTTTTTT. This sequence encodes CASSHIAGVNTGELFF. This chain connects TRBV27 to TRBJ2-2, with 9 bases aligning to TRBD2. CDR1 is MNHEY, CDR2 SMNVEV, per germline (reference sequence). The V gene end was trimmed by 5 bases and the J gene end by 1 base; junction bases not matched to a gene: 5. CDR3 length equals 16 residues.

Details on this clonotype: This sequence may be a read error, since a much larger clone differs from it by one base. The rearrangement uses TRBV11-2 and TRBJ2-6; TRBD1 or TRBD2 may be the D gene (5 bases each). This CDR3 has 22 amino acids. Germline CDR1 is SGHAT and CDR2 is FQNNGV. CDR3 nucleotides: TGTGCCAGCAGCCCCGGGGTTGGGGTCGTCAGCACCCTCCGCTCTGGGGCCAGCGTCCTGACTTTC. Translated: CASSPGVGVVSTLRSGASVLTF.